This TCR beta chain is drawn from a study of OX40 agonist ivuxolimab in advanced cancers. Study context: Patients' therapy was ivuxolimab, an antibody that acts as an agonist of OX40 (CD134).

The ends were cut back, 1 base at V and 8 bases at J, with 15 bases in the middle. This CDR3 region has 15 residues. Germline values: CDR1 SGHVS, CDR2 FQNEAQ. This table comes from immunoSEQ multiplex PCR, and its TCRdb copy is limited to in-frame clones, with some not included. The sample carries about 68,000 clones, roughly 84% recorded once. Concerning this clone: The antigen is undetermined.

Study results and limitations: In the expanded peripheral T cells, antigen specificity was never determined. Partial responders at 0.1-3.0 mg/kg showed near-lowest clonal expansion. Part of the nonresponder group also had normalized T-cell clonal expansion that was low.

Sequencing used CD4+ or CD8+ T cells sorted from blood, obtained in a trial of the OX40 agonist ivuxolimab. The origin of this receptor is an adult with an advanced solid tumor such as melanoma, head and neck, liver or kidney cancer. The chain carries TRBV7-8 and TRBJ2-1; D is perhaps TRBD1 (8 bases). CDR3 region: CASSLGAGTGYEQFF. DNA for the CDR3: TGTGCCAGCAGCTTAGGAGCGGGGACAGGCTATGAGCAGTTCTTC.